Listed below are T cell receptor beta chains from one sample, sequenced in a study of CD8+ T cells in alopecia areata. Libraries were prepared by immunoSEQ multiplex PCR; TCRdb keeps only in-frame clonotypes and omits some of them. The sample contains 75,000 to 85,000 clones, 60% to 70% of which appear only once. Sequences were derived from CD8+ T cells sorted from blood, sampled at week 24, from a patient treated with tofacitinib. Every receptor here comes from a human donor with alopecia areata. Both conserved end residues are part of each CDR3. D genes are given only for firm matches. Part of the rows lack a size; the others show once, few, many or a class for expanded clones.

D gene	V gene	J gene	clone size	CDR3 protein	CDR3 DNA
.	TRBV7-9	TRBJ2-5	.	CASSPARGETQYF	TGTGCCAGCAGCCCCGCCAGGGGTGAGACCCAGTACTTC
TRBD2	TRBV4-3	TRBJ2-1	.	CASSHVSGAYNEQFF	TGCGCCAGCAGCCACGTCAGCGGGGCCTACAATGAGCAGTTCTTC
TRBD2	TRBV30	TRBJ2-7	.	CAWRWGGSSYEQYF	TGTGCCTGGAGGTGGGGAGGGAGCTCCTACGAGCAGTACTTC
TRBD2	TRBV27	TRBJ2-7	.	CASSLSGTSESYEQYF	TGTGCCAGCAGTTTATCGGGGACTAGCGAGAGCTACGAGCAGTACTTC
.	TRBV7-3	TRBJ2-3	.	CASSLYGDGHTDTQYF	TGTGCCAGCAGCTTATACGGGGACGGTCACACAGATACGCAGTATTTT
.	TRBV4-1	TRBJ2-1	few	CASSPQTGTINEQFF	TGCGCCAGCAGCCCTCAAACCGGGACAATAAATGAGCAGTTCTTC
.	TRBV5-6	TRBJ2-7	.	CASSPPDRAYEQYF	TGTGCCAGCAGCCCCCCGGACCGCGCCTACGAGCAGTACTTC
.	TRBV6-5	TRBJ2-3	.	CASSVVSTDTQYF	TGTGCCAGCTCTGTGGTGTCCACAGATACGCAGTATTTT
.	TRBV4-1	TRBJ2-7	.	CASSQVQAYEQYF	TGCGCCAGCAGCCAAGTCCAGGCCTACGAGCAGTACTTC
TRBD2	TRBV4-3	TRBJ2-3	once	CASSQFPAGDPDTQYF	TGCGCCAGCAGCCAATTTCCAGCGGGAGACCCAGATACGCAGTATTTT
.	TRBV27	TRBJ2-1	.	CASSLGGSSYNEQFF	TGTGCCAGCAGTTTAGGAGGGAGCTCCTACAATGAGCAGTTCTTC
TRBD1	TRBV7-9	TRBJ2-7	.	CASSPASTGVNEQYF	TGTGCTAGCAGCCCCGCATCGACAGGGGTAAACGAGCAGTACTTC
.	TRBV4-1	TRBJ1-2	.	CASSQDRGRGHGYTF	TGCGCCAGCAGCCAAGATCGGGGCAGGGGCCATGGCTACACCTTC
.	TRBV5-6	TRBJ2-1	few	CASSFTSSYNEQFF	TGTGCCAGCAGCTTTACCAGCTCCTACAATGAGCAGTTCTTC
.	TRBV7-9	TRBJ2-1	.	CASSLVDNEQFF	TGTGCCAGCAGCTTAGTTGACAATGAGCAGTTCTTC
.	TRBV2	TRBJ2-1	many	CASTTSNEQFF	TGTGCCAGCACCACCTCAAATGAGCAGTTCTTC
.	TRBV27	TRBJ1-2	.	CASSRPGRGYTF	TGTGCCAGCAGTCGGCCAGGGCGAGGCTACACCTTC
.	TRBV2	TRBJ2-5	few	CASSEFAAPQETQYF	TGTGCCAGCAGTGAATTTGCGGCTCCTCAAGAGACCCAGTACTTC
.	TRBV18	TRBJ2-7	few	CASSPPGIDEQYF	TGTGCCAGCTCACCACCCGGGATTGACGAGCAGTACTTC
.	TRBV30	TRBJ2-2	once	CAWSGLSGELFF	TGTGCCTGGTCAGGGCTATCCGGGGAGCTGTTTTTT
.	TRBV29-1	TRBJ2-7	.	CSVVEATRNEQYF	TGCAGCGTTGTAGAGGCGACCCGGAACGAGCAGTACTTC
TRBD1	TRBV9	TRBJ1-2	.	CASSVGDRGLGYTF	TGTGCCAGCAGCGTAGGAGACAGGGGGCTTGGCTACACCTTC
TRBD1	TRBV5-1	TRBJ1-2	once	CASSPGTEANYGYTF	TGCGCCAGCAGCCCGGGGACAGAAGCTAACTATGGCTACACCTTC
.	TRBV25-1	TRBJ2-1	once	CASSEEVITNEQFF	TGTGCCAGCAGTGAAGAAGTGATTACCAATGAGCAGTTCTTC
.	TRBV9	TRBJ2-3	.	CASSVRDPSTDTQYF	TGTGCCAGCAGCGTCCGGGACCCTTCCACAGATACGCAGTATTTT
TRBD1	TRBV27	TRBJ1-5	.	CASRLNRGDQPQHF	TGTGCCAGCAGACTTAACAGGGGTGATCAGCCCCAGCATTTT
.	TRBV19	TRBJ1-2	.	CASTPGGTNYGYTF	TGTGCCAGTACCCCCGGGGGGACAAACTATGGCTACACCTTC
.	TRBV7-6	TRBJ2-3	.	CASSQDPTSPTDTQYF	TGTGCCAGCAGCCAAGACCCGACAAGCCCCACAGATACGCAGTATTTT
.	TRBV11-2	TRBJ2-2	.	CASSPGRTGELFF	TGTGCCAGCAGCCCTGGCAGGACCGGGGAGCTGTTTTTT